This entry concerns a single T cell receptor (beta chain). This sample was taken from a study of T cell responses to AZD1222 COVID-19 vaccine. The V gene's germline CDR1 is MNHEY and CDR2 SVGAGI. The CDR3 has 14 residues. V gave up 4 bases and J gave up 2 bases, with 12 bases separating them. Generated by immunoSEQ multiplex PCR, the TCRdb table keeps only in-frame clones and is missing some. The sample shows about 130,000 clones, roughly 90% of them seen only once. The J gene is TRBJ2-7, the V gene TRBV6-5, with no clear D. Specimen: peripheral blood, collected on day 0 of AZD1222 vaccination. The source is an adult in good health. CDR3 region: CASSSVIPAYEQYF. The CDR3 region has the DNA TGTGCCAGCAGTTCCGTTATACCCGCCTACGAGCAGTACTTC.